The source of this T cell receptor beta chain is a study of T-cell reconstitution after alpha-beta-depleted transplantation in children. The TCRbeta library incorporated unique molecular identifiers. TCRdb called the PCR reads again in MiXCR, with one record for every CDR3 protein. The sample contains some 440,000 distinct CDR3 sequences, under 20% of which appear only once. Only a few counts were recorded for this clonotype. The sequence was obtained from a boy younger than two who had a stem cell transplant for Wiskott-Aldrich syndrome, so the T cells may come from the graft donor. The sequencing used PBMCs, mostly from graft donor cells, collected 360 days after TCRalphabeta/CD19-depleted stem cell transplant.

CDR3 region: CASSSSGTIEQFF. Here the CDR3 DNA reads TGCGCCAGCAGCTCGTCCGGAACCATTGAGCAGTTCTTC. This rearrangement joins TRBV5-1 to TRBJ2-1; D is unclear. The germline V and J ends were trimmed by 3 bases and 9 bases, with 13 bases remaining between them. Per the germline V gene, CDR1 is SGHRS and CDR2 is YFSETQ. The length of the CDR3 is 13 residues.